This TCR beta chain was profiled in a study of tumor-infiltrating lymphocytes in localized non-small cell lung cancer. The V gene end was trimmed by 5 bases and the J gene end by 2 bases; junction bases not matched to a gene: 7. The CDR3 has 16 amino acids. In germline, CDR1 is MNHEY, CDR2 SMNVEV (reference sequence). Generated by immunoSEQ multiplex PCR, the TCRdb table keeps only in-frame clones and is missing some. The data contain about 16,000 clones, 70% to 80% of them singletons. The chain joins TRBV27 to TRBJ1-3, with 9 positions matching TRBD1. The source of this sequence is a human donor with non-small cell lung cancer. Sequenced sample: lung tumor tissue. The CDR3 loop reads CASSHGTGWPGNTIYF. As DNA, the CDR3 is TGTGCCAGCAGTCACGGGACAGGGTGGCCTGGAAACACCATATATTTT.